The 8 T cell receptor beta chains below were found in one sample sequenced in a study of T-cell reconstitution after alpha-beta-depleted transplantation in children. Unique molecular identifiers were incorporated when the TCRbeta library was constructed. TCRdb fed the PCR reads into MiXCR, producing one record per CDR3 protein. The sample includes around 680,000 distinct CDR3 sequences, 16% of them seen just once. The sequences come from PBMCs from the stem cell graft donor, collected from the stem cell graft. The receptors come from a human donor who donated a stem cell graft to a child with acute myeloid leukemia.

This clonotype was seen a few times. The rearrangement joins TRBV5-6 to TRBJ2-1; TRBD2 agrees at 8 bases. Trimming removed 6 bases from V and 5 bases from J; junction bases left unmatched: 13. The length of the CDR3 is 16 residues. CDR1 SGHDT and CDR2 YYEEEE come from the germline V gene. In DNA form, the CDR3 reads TGTGCCAGCACTTCTCCCGGGACTAGGACTAACAATGAGCAGTTCTTC. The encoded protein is CASTSPGTRTNNEQFF.

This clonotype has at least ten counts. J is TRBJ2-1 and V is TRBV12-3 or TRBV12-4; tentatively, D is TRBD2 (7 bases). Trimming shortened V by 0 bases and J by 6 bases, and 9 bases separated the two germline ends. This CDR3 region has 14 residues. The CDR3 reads CASSLAGGLNEQFF. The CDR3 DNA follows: TGTGCCAGCAGTTTAGCGGGGGGGCTCAATGAGCAGTTCTTC.

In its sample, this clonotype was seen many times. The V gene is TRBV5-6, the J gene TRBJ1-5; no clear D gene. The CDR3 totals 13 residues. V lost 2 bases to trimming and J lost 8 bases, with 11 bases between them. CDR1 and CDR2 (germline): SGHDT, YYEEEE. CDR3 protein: CASSFIRGEPQHF. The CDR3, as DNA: TGTGCCAGCAGCTTCATACGGGGAGAGCCCCAGCATTTT.

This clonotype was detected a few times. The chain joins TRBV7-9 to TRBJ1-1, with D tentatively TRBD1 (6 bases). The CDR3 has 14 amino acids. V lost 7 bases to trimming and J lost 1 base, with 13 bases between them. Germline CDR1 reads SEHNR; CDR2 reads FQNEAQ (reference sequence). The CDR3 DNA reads TGTGCCAGCATCCTGGGGGGCAGGAACACTGAAGCTTTCTTT. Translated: CASILGGRNTEAFF. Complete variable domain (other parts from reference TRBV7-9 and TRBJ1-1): DTGVSQNPRHKITKRGQNVTFRCDPISEHNRLYWYRQTLGQGPEFLTYFQNEAQLEKSRLLSDRFSAERPKGSFSTLEIQRTEQGDSAMYLCASILGGRNTEAFFGQGTRLTVV.

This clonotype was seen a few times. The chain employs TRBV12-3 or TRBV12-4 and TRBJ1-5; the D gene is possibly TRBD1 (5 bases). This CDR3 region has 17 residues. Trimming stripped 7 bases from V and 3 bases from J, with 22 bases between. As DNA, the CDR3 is TGTGCCAGCAAACCCCAATGGGGGACGGACAACAATCAGCCCCAGCATTTT. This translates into CASKPQWGTDNNQPQHF.

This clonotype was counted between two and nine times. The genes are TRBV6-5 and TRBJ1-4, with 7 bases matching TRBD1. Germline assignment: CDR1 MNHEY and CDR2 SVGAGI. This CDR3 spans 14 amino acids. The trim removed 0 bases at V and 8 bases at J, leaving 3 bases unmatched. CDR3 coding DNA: TGTGCCAGCAGTTACTCCCAGGGGGGCGAAAAACTGTTTTTT. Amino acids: CASSYSQGGEKLFF.

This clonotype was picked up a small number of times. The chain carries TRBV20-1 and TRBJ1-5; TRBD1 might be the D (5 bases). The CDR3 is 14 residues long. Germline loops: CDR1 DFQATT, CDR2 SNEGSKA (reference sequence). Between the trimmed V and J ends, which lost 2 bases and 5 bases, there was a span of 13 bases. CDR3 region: CSARPARDDQPQHF. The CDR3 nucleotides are TGCAGTGCTAGACCCGCTCGGGACGATCAGCCCCAGCATTTT.

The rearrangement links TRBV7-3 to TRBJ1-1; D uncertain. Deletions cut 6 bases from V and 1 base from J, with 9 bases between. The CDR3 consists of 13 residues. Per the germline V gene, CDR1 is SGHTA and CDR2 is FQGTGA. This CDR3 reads CASSSDWNTEAFF. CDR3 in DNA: TGTGCCAGCAGTTCCGATTGGAACACTGAAGCTTTCTTT.